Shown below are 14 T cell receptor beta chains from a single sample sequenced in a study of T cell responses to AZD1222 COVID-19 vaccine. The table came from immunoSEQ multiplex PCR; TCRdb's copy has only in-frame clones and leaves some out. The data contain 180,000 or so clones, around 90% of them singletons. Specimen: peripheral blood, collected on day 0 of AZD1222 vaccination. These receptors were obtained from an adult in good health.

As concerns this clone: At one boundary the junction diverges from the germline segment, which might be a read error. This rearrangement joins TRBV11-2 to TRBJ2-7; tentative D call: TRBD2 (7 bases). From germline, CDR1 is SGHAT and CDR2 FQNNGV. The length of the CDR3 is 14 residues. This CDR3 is CASSRGGGSYGQYF. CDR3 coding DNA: TGTGCCAGCAGTAGAGGGGGGGGATCCTACGGGCAGTACTTC.

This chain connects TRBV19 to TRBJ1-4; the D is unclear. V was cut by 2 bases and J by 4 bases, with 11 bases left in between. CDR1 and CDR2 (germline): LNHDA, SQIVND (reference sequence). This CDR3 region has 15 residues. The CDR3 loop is CASSILASLNEKLFF. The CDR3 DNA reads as TGTGCCAGTAGTATATTAGCCAGCCTTAATGAAAAACTGTTTTTT.

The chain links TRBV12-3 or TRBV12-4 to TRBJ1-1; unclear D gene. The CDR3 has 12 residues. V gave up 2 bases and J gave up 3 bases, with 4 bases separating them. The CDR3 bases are TGTGCCAGCAGTTTATTTTACACTGAAGCTTTCTTT. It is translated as CASSLFYTEAFF.

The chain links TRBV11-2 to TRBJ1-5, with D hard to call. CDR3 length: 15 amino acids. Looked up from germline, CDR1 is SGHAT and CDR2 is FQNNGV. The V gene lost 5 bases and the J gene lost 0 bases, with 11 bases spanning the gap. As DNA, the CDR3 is TGTGCCAGCAGCCACCTTACTTATAGCAATCAGCCCCAGCATTTT. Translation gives CASSHLTYSNQPQHF.

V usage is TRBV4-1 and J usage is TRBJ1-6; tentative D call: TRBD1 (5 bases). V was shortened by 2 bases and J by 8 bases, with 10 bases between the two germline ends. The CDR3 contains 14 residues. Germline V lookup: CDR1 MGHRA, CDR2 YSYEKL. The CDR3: CASSQTDSYSPLHF. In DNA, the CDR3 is TGCGCCAGCAGCCAAACCGACAGTTATTCACCCCTCCACTTT.

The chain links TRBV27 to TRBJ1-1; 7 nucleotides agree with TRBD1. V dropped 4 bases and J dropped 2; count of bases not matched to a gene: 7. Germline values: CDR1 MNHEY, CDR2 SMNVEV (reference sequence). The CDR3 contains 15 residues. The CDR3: CASSSGQALNTEAFF. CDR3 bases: TGTGCCAGCAGTTCCGGACAGGCCCTAAACACTGAAGCTTTCTTT.

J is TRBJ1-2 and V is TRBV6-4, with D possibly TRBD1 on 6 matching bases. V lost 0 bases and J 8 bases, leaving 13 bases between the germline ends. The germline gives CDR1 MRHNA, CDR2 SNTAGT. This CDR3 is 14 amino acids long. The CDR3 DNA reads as TGTGCCAGCAGTGACTCCTCACAGGGTTGGGGCTACACCTTC. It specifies CASSDSSQGWGYTF.

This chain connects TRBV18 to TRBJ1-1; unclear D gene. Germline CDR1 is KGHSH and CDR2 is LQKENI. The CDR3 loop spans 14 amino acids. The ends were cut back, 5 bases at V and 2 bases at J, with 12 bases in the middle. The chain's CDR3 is CASSSEGSNTEAFF. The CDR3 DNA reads TGTGCCAGCTCATCAGAGGGCAGCAACACTGAAGCTTTCTTT.

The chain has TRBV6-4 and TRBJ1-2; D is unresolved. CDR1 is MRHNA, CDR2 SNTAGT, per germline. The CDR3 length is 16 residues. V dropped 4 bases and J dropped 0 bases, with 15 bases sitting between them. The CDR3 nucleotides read TGTGCCAGCAGTGTCATGCCTGGCGGATCTAACTATGGCTACACCTTC. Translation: CASSVMPGGSNYGYTF.

The CDR3 nucleotides read TGTGCCAGCAGCGATCCGGGACTAGCGGTAGACACCGGGGAGCTGTTTTTT. It is translated as CASSDPGLAVDTGELFF. V and J are TRBV4-2 and TRBJ2-2; TRBD2 aligns across 11 bases. CDR1 is LGHNA and CDR2 is YNFKEQ in the germline V gene. The junction had 8 bases not matched to a gene; V was cut back by 5 bases and J by 3 bases. The CDR3 totals 17 residues.

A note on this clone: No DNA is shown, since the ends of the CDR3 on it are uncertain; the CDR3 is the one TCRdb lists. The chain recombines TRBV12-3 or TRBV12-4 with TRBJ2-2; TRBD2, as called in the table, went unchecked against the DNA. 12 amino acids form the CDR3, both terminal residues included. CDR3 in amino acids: CASSFGAGELFF.

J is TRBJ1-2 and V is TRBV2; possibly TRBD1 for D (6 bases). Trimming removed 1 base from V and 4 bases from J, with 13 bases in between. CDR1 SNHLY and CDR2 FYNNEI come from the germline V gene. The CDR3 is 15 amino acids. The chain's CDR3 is CASSEGPGEVYGYTF. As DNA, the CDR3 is TGTGCCAGCAGTGAAGGCCCAGGGGAGGTCTATGGCTACACCTTC.

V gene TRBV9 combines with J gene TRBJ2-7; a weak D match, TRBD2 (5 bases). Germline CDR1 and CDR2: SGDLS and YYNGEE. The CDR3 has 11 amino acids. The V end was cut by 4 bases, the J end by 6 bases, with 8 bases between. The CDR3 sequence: CASSPGVEQYF. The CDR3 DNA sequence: TGTGCCAGCAGCCCCGGGGTCGAGCAGTACTTC.

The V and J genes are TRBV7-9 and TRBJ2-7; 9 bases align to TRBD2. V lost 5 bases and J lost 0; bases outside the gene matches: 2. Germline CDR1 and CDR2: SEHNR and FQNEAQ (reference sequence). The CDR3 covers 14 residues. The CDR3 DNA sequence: TGTGCCAGCAGCCTTAGCGGGAGCTCCTACGAGCAGTACTTC. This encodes CASSLSGSSYEQYF.